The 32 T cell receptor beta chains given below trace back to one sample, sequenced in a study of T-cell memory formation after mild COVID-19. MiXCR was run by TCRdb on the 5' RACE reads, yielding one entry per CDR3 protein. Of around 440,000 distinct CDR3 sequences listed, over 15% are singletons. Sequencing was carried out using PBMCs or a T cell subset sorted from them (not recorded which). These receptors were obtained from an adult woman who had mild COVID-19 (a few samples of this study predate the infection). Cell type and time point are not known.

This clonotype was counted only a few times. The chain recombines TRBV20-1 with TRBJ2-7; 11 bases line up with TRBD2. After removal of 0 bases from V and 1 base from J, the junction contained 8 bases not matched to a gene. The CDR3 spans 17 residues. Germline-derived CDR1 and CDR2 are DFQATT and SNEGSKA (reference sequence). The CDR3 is CSARDRAGLAGSYEQYF. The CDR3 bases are TGCAGTGCTAGAGACCGAGCCGGACTAGCGGGTTCCTACGAGCAGTACTTC.

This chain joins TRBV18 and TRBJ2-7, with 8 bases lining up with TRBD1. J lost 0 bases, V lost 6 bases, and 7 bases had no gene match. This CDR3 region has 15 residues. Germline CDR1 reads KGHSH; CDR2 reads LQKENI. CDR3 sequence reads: CASSPGQGPSYEQYF. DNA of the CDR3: TGTGCCAGCTCGCCCGGACAGGGTCCCTCCTACGAGCAGTACTTC.

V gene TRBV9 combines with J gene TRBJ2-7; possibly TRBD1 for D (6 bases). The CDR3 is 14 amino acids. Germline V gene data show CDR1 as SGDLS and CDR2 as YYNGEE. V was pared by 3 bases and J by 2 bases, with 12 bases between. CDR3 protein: CASSDGDNPYEQYF. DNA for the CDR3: TGTGCCAGCAGCGACGGGGACAATCCCTACGAGCAGTACTTC.

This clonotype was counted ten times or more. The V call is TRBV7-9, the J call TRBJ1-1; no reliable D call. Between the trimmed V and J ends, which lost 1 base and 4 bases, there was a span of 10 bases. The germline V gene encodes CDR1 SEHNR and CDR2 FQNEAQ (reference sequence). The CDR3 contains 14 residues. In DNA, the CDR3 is TGTGCCAGCAGCTTAGTCGAGGGTCGCACTGAAGCTTTCTTT. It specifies CASSLVEGRTEAFF. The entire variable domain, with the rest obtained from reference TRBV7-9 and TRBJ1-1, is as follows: DTGVSQNPRHKITKRGQNVTFRCDPISEHNRLYWYRQTLGQGPEFLTYFQNEAQLEKSRLLSDRFSAERPKGSFSTLEIQRTEQGDSAMYLCASSLVEGRTEAFFGQGTRLTVV.

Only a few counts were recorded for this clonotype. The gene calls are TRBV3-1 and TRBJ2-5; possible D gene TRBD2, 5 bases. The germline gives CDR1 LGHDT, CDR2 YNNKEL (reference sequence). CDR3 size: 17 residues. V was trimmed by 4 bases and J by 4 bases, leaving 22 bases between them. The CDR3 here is CASSRYIGNDGPETQYF. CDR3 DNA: TGTGCCAGCAGCCGATATATCGGGAACGACGGACCAGAGACCCAGTACTTC.

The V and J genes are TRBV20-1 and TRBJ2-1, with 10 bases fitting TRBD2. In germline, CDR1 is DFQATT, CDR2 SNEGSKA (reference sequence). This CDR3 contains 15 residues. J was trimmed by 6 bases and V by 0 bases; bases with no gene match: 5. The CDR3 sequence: CSAREASGSLNEQFF. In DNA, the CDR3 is TGCAGTGCTAGAGAGGCTAGCGGGAGTCTCAATGAGCAGTTCTTC.

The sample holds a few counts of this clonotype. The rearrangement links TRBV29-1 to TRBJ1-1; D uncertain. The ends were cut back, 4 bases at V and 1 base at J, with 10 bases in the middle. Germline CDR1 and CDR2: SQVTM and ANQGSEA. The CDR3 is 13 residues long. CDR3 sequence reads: CSVVKGGNTEAFF. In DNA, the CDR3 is TGCAGCGTTGTCAAGGGAGGGAACACTGAAGCTTTCTTT. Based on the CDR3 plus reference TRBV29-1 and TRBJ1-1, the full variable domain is SAVISQKPSRDICQRGTSLTIQCQVDSQVTMMFWYRQQPGQSLTLIATANQGSEATYESGFVIDKFPISRPNLTFSTLTVSNMSPEDSSIYLCSVVKGGNTEAFFGQGTRLTVV.

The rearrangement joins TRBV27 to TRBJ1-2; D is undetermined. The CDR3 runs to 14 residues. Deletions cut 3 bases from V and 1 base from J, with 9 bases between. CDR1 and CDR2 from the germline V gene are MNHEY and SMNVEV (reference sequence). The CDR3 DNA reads TGTGCCAGCAGTTTCGCAGCCTATAACTATGGCTACACCTTC. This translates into CASSFAAYNYGYTF.

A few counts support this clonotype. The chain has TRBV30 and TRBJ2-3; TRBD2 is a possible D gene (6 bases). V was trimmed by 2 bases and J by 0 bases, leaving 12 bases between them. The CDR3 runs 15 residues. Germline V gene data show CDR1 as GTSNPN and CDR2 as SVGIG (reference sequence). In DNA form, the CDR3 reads TGTGCCTGGAGTAGAGAGGGGACTAGCACAGATACGCAGTATTTT. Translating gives CAWSREGTSTDTQYF.

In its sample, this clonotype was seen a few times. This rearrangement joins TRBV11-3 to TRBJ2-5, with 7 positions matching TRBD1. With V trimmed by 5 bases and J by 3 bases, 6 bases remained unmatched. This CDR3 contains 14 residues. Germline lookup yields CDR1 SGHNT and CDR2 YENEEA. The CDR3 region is CASSARDSEETQYF. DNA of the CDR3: TGTGCCAGCAGCGCCCGGGACAGCGAAGAGACCCAGTACTTC. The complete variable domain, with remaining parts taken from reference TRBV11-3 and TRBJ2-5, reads EAGVVQSPRYKIIEKKQPVAFWCNPISGHNTLYWYLQNLGQGPELLIRYENEEAVDDSQLPKDRFSAERLKGVDSTLKIQPAELGDSAVYLCASSARDSEETQYFGPGTRLLVL.

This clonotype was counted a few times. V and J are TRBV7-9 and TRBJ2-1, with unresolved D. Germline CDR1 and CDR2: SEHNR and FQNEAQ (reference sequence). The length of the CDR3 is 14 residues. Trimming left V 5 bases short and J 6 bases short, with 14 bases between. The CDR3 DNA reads TGTGCCAGCAGCCCCCGGCCCCCTGCCAATGAGCAGTTCTTC. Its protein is CASSPRPPANEQFF. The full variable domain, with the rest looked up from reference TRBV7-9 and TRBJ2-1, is DTGVSQNPRHKITKRGQNVTFRCDPISEHNRLYWYRQTLGQGPEFLTYFQNEAQLEKSRLLSDRFSAERPKGSFSTLEIQRTEQGDSAMYLCASSPRPPANEQFFGPGTRLTVL.

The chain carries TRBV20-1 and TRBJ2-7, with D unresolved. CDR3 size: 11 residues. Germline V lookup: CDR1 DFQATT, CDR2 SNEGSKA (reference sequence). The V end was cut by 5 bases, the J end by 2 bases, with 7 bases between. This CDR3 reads CSASTTYEQYF. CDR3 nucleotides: TGCAGTGCTTCTACTACCTACGAGCAGTACTTC.

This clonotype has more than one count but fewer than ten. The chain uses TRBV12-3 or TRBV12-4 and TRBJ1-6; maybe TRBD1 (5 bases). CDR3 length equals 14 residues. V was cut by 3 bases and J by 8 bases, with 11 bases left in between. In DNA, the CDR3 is TGTGCCAGCAGTTTCAGGGTAGCCGATTCACCCCTCCACTTT. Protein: CASSFRVADSPLHF.

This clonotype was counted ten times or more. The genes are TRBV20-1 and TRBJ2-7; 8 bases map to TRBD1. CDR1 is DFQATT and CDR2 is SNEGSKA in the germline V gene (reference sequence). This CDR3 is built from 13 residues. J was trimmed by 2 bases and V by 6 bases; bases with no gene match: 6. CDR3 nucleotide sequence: TGCAGTGCAAACAGGGGGAAAACCTACGAGCAGTACTTC. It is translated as CSANRGKTYEQYF.

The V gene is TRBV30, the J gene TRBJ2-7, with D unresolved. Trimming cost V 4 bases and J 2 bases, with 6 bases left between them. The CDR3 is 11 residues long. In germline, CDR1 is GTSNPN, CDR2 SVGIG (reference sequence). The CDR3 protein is CAWTQAYEQYF. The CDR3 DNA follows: TGTGCCTGGACCCAGGCCTACGAGCAGTACTTC.

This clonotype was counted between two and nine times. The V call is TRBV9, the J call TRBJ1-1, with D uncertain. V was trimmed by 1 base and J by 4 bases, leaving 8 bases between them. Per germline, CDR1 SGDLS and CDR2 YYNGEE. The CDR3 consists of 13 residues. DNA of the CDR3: TGTGCCAGCAGCGTAATGTGGGGCACTGAAGCTTTCTTT. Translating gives CASSVMWGTEAFF.

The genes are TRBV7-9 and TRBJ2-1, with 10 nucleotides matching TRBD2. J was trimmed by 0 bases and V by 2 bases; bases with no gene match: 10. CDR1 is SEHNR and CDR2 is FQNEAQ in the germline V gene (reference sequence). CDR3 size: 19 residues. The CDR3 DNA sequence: TGTGCCAGCAGCTTAATGGGACTAGCGATAGTAGGCTCCTACAATGAGCAGTTCTTC. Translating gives CASSLMGLAIVGSYNEQFF. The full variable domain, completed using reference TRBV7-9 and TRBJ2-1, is DTGVSQNPRHKITKRGQNVTFRCDPISEHNRLYWYRQTLGQGPEFLTYFQNEAQLEKSRLLSDRFSAERPKGSFSTLEIQRTEQGDSAMYLCASSLMGLAIVGSYNEQFFGPGTRLTVL.

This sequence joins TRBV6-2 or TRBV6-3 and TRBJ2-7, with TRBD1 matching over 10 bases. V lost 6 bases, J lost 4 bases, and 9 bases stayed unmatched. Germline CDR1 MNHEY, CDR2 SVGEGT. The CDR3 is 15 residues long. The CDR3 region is CASRDSGQGTYEQYF. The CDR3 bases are TGTGCCAGCAGGGATTCGGGACAGGGGACGTACGAGCAGTACTTC.

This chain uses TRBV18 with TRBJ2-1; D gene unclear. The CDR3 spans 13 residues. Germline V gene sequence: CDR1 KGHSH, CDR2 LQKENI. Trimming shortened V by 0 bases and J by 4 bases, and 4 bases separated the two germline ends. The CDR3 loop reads CASSPPRYNEQFF. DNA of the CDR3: TGTGCCAGCTCACCACCGCGATACAATGAGCAGTTCTTC.

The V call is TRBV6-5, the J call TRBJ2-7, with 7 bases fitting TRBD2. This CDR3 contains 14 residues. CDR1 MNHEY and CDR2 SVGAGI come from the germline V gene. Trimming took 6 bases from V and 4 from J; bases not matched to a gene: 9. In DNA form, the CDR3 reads TGTGCCAGCAGCCACGGGACTAAAGTTTACGAGCAGTACTTC. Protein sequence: CASSHGTKVYEQYF.

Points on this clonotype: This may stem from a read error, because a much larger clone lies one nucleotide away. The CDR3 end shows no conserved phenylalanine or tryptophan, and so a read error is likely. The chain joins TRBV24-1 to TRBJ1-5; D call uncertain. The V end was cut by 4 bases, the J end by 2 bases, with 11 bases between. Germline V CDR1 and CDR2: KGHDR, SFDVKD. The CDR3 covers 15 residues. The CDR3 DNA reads TGTGCCACCAGTGAAAACAACATTGGCAATCAGCCCCAGCATCTT. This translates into CATSENNIGNQPQHL.

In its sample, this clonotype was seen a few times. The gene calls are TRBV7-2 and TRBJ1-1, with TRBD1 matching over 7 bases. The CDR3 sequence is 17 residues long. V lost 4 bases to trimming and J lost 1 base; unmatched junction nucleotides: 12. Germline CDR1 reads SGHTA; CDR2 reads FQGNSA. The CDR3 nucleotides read TGTGCCAGCAGCTCAACTCATACAGGGGCAGGGAACACTGAAGCTTTCTTT. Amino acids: CASSSTHTGAGNTEAFF. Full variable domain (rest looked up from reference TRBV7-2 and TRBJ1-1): GAGVSQSPSNKVTEKGKDVELRCDPISGHTALYWYRQSLGQGLEFLIYFQGNSAPDKSGLPSDRFSAERTGGSVSTLTIQRTQQEDSAVYLCASSSTHTGAGNTEAFFGQGTRLTVV.

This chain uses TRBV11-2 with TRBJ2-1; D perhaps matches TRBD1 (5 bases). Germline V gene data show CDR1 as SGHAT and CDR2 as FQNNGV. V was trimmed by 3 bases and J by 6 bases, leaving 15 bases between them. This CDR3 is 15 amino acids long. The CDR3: CASSFTMGLRNEQFF. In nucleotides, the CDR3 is TGTGCCAGCAGCTTCACAATGGGGCTTCGCAATGAGCAGTTCTTC.

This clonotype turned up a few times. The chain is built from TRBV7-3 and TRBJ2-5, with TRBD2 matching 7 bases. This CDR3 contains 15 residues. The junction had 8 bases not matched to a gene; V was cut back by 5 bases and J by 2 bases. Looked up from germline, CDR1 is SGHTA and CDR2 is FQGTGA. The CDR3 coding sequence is TGTGCCAGCAGCCCGAGGTCGGGAGGACAAGAGACCCAGTACTTC. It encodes CASSPRSGGQETQYF. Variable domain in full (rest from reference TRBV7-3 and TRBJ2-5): GAGVSQTPSNKVTEKGKYVELRCDPISGHTALYWYRQSLGQGPEFLIYFQGTGAADDSGLPNDRFFAVRPEGSVSTLKIQRTERGDSAVYLCASSPRSGGQETQYFGPGTRLLVL.

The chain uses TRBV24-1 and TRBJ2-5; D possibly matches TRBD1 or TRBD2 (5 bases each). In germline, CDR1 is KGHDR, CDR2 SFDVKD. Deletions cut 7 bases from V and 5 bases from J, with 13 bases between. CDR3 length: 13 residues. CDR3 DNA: TGTGCCACCAGCCCCCTGGGGGTGGAGACCCAGTACTTC. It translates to CATSPLGVETQYF.

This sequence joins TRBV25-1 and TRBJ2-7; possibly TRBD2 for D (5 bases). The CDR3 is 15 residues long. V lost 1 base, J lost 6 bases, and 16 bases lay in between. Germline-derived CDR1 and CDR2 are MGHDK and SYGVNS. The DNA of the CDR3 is TGTGCCAGCAGTGAATTGACGGGGTCCCCCTCCGAGCAGTACTTC. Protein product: CASSELTGSPSEQYF.

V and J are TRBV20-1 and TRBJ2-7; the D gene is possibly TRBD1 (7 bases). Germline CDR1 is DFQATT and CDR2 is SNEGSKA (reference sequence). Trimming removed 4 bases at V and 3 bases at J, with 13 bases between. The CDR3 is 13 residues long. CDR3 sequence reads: CSATAGQFYEQYF. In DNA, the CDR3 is TGCAGTGCTACTGCGGGACAGTTCTACGAGCAGTACTTC.

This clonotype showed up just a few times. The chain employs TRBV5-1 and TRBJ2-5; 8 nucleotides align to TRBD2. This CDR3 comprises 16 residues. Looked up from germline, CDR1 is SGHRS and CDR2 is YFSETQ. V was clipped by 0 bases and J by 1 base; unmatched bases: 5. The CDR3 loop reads CASSLASGGFQETQYF. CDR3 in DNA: TGCGCCAGCAGCTTGGCCAGCGGGGGCTTCCAAGAGACCCAGTACTTC.

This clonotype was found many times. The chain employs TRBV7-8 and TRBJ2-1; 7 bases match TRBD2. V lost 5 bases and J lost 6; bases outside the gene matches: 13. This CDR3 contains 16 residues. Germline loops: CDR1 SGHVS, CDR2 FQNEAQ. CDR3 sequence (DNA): TGTGCCAGCAGCCGTCCGGGAGGCCGAGGTCCCAATGAGCAGTTCTTC. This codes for CASSRPGGRGPNEQFF.

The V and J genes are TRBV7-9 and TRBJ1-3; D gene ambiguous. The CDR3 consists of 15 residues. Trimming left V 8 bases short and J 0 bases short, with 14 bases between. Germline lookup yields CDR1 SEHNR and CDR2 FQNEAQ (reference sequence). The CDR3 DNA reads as TGTGCCAGCCGTCCGAGAGCTTTCTCTGGAAACACCATATATTTT. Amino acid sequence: CASRPRAFSGNTIYF.

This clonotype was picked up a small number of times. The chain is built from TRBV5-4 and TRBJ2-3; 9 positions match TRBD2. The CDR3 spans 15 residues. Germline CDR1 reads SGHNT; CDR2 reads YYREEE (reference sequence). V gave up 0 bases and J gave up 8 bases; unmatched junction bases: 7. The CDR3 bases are TGTGCCAGCAGCTTGGAACTAGCGGGCGAGGTTACGCAGTATTTT. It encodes CASSLELAGEVTQYF.

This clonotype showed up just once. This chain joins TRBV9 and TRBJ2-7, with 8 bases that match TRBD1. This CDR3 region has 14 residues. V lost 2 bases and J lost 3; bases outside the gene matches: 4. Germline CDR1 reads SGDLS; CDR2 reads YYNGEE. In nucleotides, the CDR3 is TGTGCCAGCAGCGTGGCCGGGACAGGCTACGAGCAGTACTTC. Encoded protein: CASSVAGTGYEQYF.